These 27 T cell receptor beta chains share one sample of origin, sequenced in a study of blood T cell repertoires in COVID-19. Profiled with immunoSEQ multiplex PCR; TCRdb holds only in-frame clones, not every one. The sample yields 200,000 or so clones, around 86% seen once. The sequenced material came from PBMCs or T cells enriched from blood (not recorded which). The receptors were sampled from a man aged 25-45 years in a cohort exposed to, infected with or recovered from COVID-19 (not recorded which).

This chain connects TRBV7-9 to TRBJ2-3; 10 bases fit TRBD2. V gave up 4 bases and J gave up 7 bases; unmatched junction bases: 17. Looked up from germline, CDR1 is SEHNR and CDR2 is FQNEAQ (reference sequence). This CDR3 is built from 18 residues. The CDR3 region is CASSSLSQAGGPSNTQYF. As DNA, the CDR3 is TGTGCCAGCAGCTCGCTCTCCCAAGCGGGAGGGCCGTCGAATACGCAGTATTTT.

CDR3 coding DNA: TGTGCCAGCAGCAACGCAGGGGGCGCGGTGATCGGGGAGCTGTTTTTT. Amino acids: CASSNAGGAVIGELFF. The rearrangement links TRBV9 to TRBJ2-2, with 8 bases aligning to TRBD1. The junction had 12 bases not matched to a gene; V was cut back by 4 bases and J by 7 bases. Germline-derived CDR1 and CDR2 are SGDLS and YYNGEE. The CDR3 has 16 amino acids.

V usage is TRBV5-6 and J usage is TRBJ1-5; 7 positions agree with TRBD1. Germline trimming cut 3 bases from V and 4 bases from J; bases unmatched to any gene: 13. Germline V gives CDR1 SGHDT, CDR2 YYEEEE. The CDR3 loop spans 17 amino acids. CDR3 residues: CASSSSRGQRFNQPQHF. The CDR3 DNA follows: TGTGCCAGCAGCTCCTCTAGGGGGCAGAGGTTTAATCAGCCCCAGCATTTT.

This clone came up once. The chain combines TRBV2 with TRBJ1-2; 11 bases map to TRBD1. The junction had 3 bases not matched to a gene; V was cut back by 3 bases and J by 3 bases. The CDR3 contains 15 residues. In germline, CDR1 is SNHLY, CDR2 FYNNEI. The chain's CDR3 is CASSEGTGGYYGYTF. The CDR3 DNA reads TGTGCCAGCAGTGAGGGGACAGGGGGATACTATGGCTACACCTTC.

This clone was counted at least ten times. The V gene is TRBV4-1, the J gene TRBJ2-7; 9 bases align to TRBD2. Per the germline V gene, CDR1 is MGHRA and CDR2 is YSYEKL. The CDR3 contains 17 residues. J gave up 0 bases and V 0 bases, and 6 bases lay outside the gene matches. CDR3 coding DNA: TGCGCCAGCAGCCAAGAGGAAAGACTAGCGGTCTCCTACGAGCAGTACTTC. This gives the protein CASSQEERLAVSYEQYF.

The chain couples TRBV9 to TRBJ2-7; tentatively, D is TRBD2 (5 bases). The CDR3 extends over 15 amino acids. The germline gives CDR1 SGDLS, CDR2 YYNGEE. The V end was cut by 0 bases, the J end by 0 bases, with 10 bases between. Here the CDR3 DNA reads TGTGCCAGCAGCGTAGAGGGTCGGGGCTCCTACGAGCAGTACTTC. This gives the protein CASSVEGRGSYEQYF.

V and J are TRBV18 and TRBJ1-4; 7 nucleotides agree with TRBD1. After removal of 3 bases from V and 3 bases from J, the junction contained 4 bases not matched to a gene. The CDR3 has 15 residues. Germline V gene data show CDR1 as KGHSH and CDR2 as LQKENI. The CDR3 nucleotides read TGTGCCAGCTCACCTACAGGGGTCCCTAATGAAAAACTGTTTTTT. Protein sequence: CASSPTGVPNEKLFF.

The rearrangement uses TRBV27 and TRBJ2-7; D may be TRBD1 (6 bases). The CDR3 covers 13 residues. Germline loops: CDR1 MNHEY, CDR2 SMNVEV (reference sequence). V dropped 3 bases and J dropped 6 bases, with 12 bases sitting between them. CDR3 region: CASSFTRQVEQYF. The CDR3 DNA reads TGTGCCAGCAGTTTTACCCGACAGGTCGAGCAGTACTTC.

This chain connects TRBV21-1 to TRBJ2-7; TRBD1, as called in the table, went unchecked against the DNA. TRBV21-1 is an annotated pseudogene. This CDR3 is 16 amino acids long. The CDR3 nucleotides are TGTGCCAGCAGCAAAAACAGACAGGGGTCCAGAGACGAGCAGTACTTC. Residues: CASSKNRQGSRDEQYF.

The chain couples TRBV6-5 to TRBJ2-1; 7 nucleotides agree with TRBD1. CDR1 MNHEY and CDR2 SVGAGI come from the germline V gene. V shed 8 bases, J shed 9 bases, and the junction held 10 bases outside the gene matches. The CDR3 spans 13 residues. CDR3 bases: TGTGCCAGCCGGACAAACAGGGGCGGTGAGCAGTTCTTC. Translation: CASRTNRGGEQFF.

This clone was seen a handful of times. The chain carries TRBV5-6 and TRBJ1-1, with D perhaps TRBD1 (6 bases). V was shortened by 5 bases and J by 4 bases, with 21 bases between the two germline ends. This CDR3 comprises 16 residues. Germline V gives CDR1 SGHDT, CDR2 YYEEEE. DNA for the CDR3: TGTGCCAGCAGTTTCGTTGGGATGAGGGGGAGCACTGAAGCTTTCTTT. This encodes CASSFVGMRGSTEAFF.

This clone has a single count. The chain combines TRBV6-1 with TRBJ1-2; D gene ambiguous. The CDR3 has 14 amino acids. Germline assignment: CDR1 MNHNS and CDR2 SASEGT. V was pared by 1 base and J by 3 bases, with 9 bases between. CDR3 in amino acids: CASSEERGDYGYTF. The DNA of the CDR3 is TGTGCCAGCAGTGAAGAAAGAGGAGACTATGGCTACACCTTC.

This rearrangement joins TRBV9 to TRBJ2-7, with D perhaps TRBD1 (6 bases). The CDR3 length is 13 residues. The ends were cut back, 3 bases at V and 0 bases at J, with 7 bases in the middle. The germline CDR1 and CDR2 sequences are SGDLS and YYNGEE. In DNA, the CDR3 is TGTGCCAGCAGCGGGACAGCCTCCTACGAGCAGTACTTC. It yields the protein CASSGTASYEQYF.

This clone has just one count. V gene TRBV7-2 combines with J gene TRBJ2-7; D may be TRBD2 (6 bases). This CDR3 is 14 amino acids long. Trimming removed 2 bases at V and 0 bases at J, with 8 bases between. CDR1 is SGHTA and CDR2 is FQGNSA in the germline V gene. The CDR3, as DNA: TGTGCCAGCAGCTTAAGCGGGTTCTCCTACGAGCAGTACTTC. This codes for CASSLSGFSYEQYF. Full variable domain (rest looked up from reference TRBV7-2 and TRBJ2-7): GAGVSQSPSNKVTEKGKDVELRCDPISGHTALYWYRQSLGQGLEFLIYFQGNSAPDKSGLPSDRFSAERTGGSVSTLTIQRTQQEDSAVYLCASSLSGFSYEQYFGPGTRLTVT.

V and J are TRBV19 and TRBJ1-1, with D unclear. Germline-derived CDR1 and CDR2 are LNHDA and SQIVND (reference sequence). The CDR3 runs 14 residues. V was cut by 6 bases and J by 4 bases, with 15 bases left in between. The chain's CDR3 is CASSPNTIGTEAFF. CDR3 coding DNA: TGTGCCAGTAGCCCCAATACTATTGGCACTGAAGCTTTCTTT.

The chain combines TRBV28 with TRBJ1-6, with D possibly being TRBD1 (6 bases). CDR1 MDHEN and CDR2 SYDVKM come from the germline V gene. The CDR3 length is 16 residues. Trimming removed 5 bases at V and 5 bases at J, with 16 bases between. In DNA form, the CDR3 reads TGTGCCAGCAGTGTCCTCCGGGGGGCACATAATTCACCCCTCCACTTT. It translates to CASSVLRGAHNSPLHF.

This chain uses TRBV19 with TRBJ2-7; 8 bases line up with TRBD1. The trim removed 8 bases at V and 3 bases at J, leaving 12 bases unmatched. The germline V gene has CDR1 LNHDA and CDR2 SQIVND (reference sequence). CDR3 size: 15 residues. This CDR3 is CASQPGTGYIYEQYF. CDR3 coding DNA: TGTGCCAGTCAACCCGGGACAGGTTATATCTACGAGCAGTACTTC.

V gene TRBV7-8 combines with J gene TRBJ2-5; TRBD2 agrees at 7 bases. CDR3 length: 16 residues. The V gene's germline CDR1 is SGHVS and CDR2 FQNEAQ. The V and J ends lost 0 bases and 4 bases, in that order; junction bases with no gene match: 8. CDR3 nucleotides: TGTGCCAGCAGCTTAGCTGGGGGAGGGCCGGGAGAGACCCAGTACTTC. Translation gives CASSLAGGGPGETQYF.

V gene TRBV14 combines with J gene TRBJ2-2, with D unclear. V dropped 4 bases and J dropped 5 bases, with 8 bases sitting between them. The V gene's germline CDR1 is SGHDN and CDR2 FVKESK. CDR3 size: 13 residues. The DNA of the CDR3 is TGTGCCAGCAGCCCCCGGGTTACCGGGGAGCTGTTTTTT. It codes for CASSPRVTGELFF. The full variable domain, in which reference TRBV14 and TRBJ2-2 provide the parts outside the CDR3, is EAGVTQFPSHSVIEKGQTVTLRCDPISGHDNLYWYRRVMGKEIKFLLHFVKESKQDESGMPNNRFLAERTGGTYSTLKVQPAELEDSGVYFCASSPRVTGELFFGEGSRLTVL.

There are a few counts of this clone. The CDR3 DNA follows: TGTGCCAGCAGCAAAGCAGGGGACAGGGGGATAGTAGTATCTGGAAACACCATATATTTT. Translation gives CASSKAGDRGIVVSGNTIYF. The genes are TRBV21-1 and TRBJ1-3; the DNA was not used to check the table's D call, TRBD1. TRBV21-1 is a recognized pseudogene. The CDR3 runs 20 residues.

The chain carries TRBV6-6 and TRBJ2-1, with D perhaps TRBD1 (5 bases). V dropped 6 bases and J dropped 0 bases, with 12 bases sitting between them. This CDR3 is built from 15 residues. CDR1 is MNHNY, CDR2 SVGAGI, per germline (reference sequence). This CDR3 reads CASRLGRSSYNEQFF. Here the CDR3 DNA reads TGTGCCAGCAGGCTGGGGCGGAGCTCCTACAATGAGCAGTTCTTC.

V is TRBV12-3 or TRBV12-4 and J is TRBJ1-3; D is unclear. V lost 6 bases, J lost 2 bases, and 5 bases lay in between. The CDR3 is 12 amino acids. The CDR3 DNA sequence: TGTGCCAGCAGGCACACTGGAAACACCATATATTTT. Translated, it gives CASRHTGNTIYF.

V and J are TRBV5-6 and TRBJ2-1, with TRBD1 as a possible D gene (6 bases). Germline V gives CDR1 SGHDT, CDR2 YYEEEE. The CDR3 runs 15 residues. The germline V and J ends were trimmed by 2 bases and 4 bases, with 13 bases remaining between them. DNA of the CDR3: TGTGCCAGCAGCTTATTACAGGGAGTTTACAATGAGCAGTTCTTC. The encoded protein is CASSLLQGVYNEQFF.

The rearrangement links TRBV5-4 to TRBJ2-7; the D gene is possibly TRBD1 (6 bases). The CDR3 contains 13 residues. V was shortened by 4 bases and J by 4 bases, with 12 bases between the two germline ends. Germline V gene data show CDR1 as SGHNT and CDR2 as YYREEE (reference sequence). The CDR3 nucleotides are TGTGCCAGCAGCGGGAATCAGGGGTACGAGCAGTACTTC. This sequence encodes CASSGNQGYEQYF. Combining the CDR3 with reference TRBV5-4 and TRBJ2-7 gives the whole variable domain ETGVTQSPTHLIKTRGQQVTLRCSSQSGHNTVSWYQQALGQGPQFIFQYYREEENGRGNFPPRFSGLQFPNYSSELNVNALELDDSALYLCASSGNQGYEQYFGPGTRLTVT.

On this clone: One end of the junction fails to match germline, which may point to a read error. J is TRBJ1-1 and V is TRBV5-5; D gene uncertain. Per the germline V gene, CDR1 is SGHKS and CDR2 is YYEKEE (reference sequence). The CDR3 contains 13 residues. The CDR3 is CASSLILNNEAFF. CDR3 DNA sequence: TGTGCCAGCAGCTTGATCCTGAACAATGAAGCTTTCTTT.

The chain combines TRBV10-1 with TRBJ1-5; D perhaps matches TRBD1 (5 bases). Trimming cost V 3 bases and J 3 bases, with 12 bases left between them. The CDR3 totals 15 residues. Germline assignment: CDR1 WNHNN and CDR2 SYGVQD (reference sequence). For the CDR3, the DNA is TGCGCCAGCAGTGAAGGGGTACAGAACAATCAGCCCCAGCATTTT. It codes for CASSEGVQNNQPQHF.

CDR3 amino acids: CASSQGLAGGPTGELFF. The CDR3, as DNA: TGTGCCAGCAGCCAGGGACTAGCGGGAGGGCCCACCGGGGAGCTGTTTTTT. The chain combines TRBV5-4 with TRBJ2-2; 16 bases agree with TRBD2. The V segment lost 4 bases and the J segment 4 bases; nucleotides outside the gene matches: 4. CDR1 is SGHNT, CDR2 YYREEE, per germline (reference sequence). The CDR3 covers 17 residues.